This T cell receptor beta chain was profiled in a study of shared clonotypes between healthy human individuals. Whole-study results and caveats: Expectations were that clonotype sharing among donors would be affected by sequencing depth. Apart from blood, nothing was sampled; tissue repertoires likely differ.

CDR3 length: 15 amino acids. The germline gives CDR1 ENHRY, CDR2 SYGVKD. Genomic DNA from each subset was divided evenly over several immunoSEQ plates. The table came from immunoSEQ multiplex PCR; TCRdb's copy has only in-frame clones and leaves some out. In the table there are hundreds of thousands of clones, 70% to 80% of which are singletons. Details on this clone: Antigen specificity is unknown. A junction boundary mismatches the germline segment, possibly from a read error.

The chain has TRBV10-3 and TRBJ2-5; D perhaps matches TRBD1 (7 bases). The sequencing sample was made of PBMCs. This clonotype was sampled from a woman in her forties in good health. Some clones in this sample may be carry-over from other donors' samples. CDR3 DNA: TGTGCCATCGGTGAAAGGGGGGACAGCACAGAGACCCAGTACTTC. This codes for CAIGERGDSTETQYF.